A selection of T cell receptor beta chains follows, all from one sample in a study of blood T cell repertoires in COVID-19. Profiled with immunoSEQ multiplex PCR; TCRdb holds only in-frame clones, not every one. The data hold 330,000 or so clones, with 88% observed a single time. The sequencing sample was made of PBMCs or T cells enriched from blood (not recorded which). All receptors come from a woman under 40 who had been exposed to COVID-19. The CDR3 runs from the conserved cysteine through the conserved F or W. D genes are given only for firm matches. Clone size, where shown, is once, few, many, or a class for clones that have expanded.

V: TRBV27
D: NA
J: TRBJ2-1
size: NA
CDR3: CASSVYNEQFF
DNA: TGTGCCAGCAGCGTATACAATGAGCAGTTCTTC

V: TRBV4-2
D: NA
J: TRBJ2-2
size: once
CDR3: CASRPPVPNTGELFF
DNA: TGTGCCAGCAGACCACCAGTTCCCAACACCGGGGAGCTGTTTTTT

V: TRBV6-5
D: NA
J: TRBJ2-7
size: few
CDR3: CASRASGQTYEQYF
DNA: TGTGCCAGCAGGGCCAGCGGCCAGACCTACGAGCAGTACTTC

V: TRBV7-9
D: NA
J: TRBJ2-3
size: once
CDR3: CASSLGGGPTDTQYF
DNA: TGTGCCAGCAGCTTAGGCGGAGGGCCCACAGATACGCAGTATTTT

V: TRBV7-9
D: TRBD1
J: TRBJ2-2
size: once
CDR3: CASSFGTGGPNTGELFF
DNA: TGTGCCAGCAGCTTCGGGACAGGGGGACCGAACACCGGGGAGCTGTTTTTT

V: TRBV11-2
D: TRBD1
J: TRBJ2-2
size: few
CDR3: CASSLRTGVGTGELFF
DNA: TGTGCCAGCAGCTTAAGGACAGGGGTCGGGACCGGGGAGCTGTTTTTT

V: TRBV28
D: TRBD2
J: TRBJ2-7
size: NA
CDR3: CASSLPFSGRGHEQYF
DNA: TGTGCCAGCAGTTTACCCTTTAGCGGGAGAGGTCACGAGCAGTACTTC

V: TRBV2
D: TRBD1
J: TRBJ1-6
size: NA
CDR3: CASSGDSSYNSPLHF
DNA: TGTGCCAGCAGTGGGGACAGCTCCTATAATTCACCCCTCCACTTT

V: TRBV7-3
D: NA
J: TRBJ2-2
size: NA
CDR3: CASSPQGAFANTGELFF
DNA: TGTGCCAGCAGCCCCCAAGGGGCGTTCGCGAACACCGGGGAGCTGTTTTTT

V: TRBV24-1
D: TRBD2
J: TRBJ2-1
size: NA
CDR3: CATSDYAGTSIGNEQFF
DNA: TGTGCCACCAGTGATTATGCCGGGACTAGTATAGGGAATGAGCAGTTCTTC

V: TRBV12-3/TRBV12-4
D: NA
J: TRBJ1-1
size: NA
CDR3: CASSFRQNTEAFF
DNA: TGTGCCAGCAGTTTCAGGCAGAACACTGAAGCTTTCTTT

V: TRBV6-5
D: TRBD2
J: TRBJ2-5
size: NA
CDR3: CASSYSGRPLVETQYF
DNA: TGTGCCAGCAGTTATAGCGGGAGGCCCCTCGTAGAGACCCAGTACTTC

V: TRBV9
D: NA
J: TRBJ2-1
size: NA
CDR3: CASSTQGIPYNEQFF
DNA: TGTGCCAGCAGCACCCAGGGGATTCCCTACAATGAGCAGTTCTTC

V: TRBV7-2
D: NA
J: TRBJ2-7
size: NA
CDR3: CASSLNFYEQYF
DNA: TGTGCCAGCAGCTTAAACTTCTACGAGCAGTACTTC

V: TRBV28
D: TRBD1
J: TRBJ2-1
size: NA
CDR3: CASSWNRDRANYNEQFF
DNA: TGTGCCAGCAGTTGGAACCGGGACAGAGCTAACTACAATGAGCAGTTCTTC

V: TRBV19
D: NA
J: TRBJ1-2
size: NA
CDR3: CASSMTGSYSNYGYTF
DNA: TGTGCCAGTAGTATGACAGGATCCTACTCTAACTATGGCTACACCTTC

V: TRBV12-3/TRBV12-4
D: NA
J: TRBJ2-1
size: NA
CDR3: CASSFWEKEGQFF
DNA: TGTGCCAGCAGTTTCTGGGAGAAAGAGGGGCAGTTCTTC

V: TRBV2
D: NA
J: TRBJ1-5
size: few
CDR3: CASSEAADNQPQHF
DNA: TGTGCCAGCAGTGAAGCCGCGGACAATCAGCCCCAGCATTTT

V: TRBV27
D: TRBD1
J: TRBJ1-6
size: NA
CDR3: CASSSRTGRYSPLHF
DNA: TGTGCCAGCAGTTCACGGACAGGGCGGTACTCACCCCTCCACTTT

V: TRBV7-6
D: NA
J: TRBJ2-2
size: once
CDR3: CASTSLDRNTGELFF
DNA: TGTGCCAGCACCTCCTTAGACAGGAACACCGGGGAGCTGTTTTTT

V: TRBV29-1
D: TRBD2
J: TRBJ2-7
size: once
CDR3: CSVGLAGAFFYEQYF
DNA: TGCAGCGTTGGGCTAGCGGGAGCCTTCTTCTACGAGCAGTACTTC

V: TRBV7-9
D: NA
J: TRBJ2-2
size: NA
CDR3: CASSPAGANTGELFF
DNA: TGTGCCAGCAGCCCGGCAGGCGCGAACACCGGGGAGCTGTTTTTT

V: TRBV6-4
D: TRBD1
J: TRBJ1-1
size: NA
CDR3: CASRRRAGTGFRDTEAFF
DNA: TGTGCCAGCAGAAGGCGAGCCGGGACAGGGTTTAGGGACACTGAAGCTTTCTTT

V: TRBV28
D: TRBD1
J: TRBJ1-2
size: NA
CDR3: CASSRGQNYGYTF
DNA: TGTGCCAGCAGTCGGGGACAGAACTATGGCTACACCTTC

V: TRBV5-1
D: NA
J: TRBJ1-1
size: NA
CDR3: CASSWGLDGNTEAFF
DNA: TGCGCCAGCAGCTGGGGCTTGGACGGAAACACTGAAGCTTTCTTT

V: TRBV9
D: TRBD2
J: TRBJ2-7
size: NA
CDR3: CASSMGSGTEEQYF
DNA: TGTGCCAGCAGCATGGGTAGCGGGACCGAAGAGCAGTACTTC

V: TRBV10-1
D: TRBD2
J: TRBJ2-2
size: NA
CDR3: CASSRTSGRLTGELFF
DNA: TGCGCCAGCAGCCGGACTAGCGGGAGGCTAACCGGGGAGCTGTTTTTT

V: TRBV28
D: NA
J: TRBJ2-5
size: once
CDR3: CATGAKETQYF
DNA: TGTGCCACGGGTGCTAAAGAGACCCAGTACTTC

V: TRBV7-9
D: TRBD1
J: TRBJ1-2
size: NA
CDR3: CASSSPGQGKANYGYTF
DNA: TGTGCCAGCAGCTCACCAGGACAGGGAAAAGCTAACTATGGCTACACCTTC

V: TRBV27
D: TRBD1
J: TRBJ1-2
size: NA
CDR3: CASSPPGTGHYGYTF
DNA: TGTGCCAGCAGTCCCCCCGGGACAGGCCACTATGGCTACACCTTC

V: TRBV27
D: TRBD1
J: TRBJ1-1
size: NA
CDR3: CASSLVRGPEAFF
DNA: TGTGCCAGCAGTCTGGTCAGGGGGCCTGAAGCTTTCTTT

V: TRBV9
D: TRBD2
J: TRBJ2-7
size: NA
CDR3: CASSAGTSGSYEQYF
DNA: TGTGCCAGCAGCGCAGGGACTAGCGGGAGCTACGAGCAGTACTTC

V: TRBV9
D: NA
J: TRBJ1-5
size: NA
CDR3: CASSVGAGANQPQHF
DNA: TGTGCCAGCAGCGTAGGCGCTGGGGCCAATCAGCCCCAGCATTTT

V: TRBV18
D: NA
J: TRBJ1-1
size: NA
CDR3: CASSTAGGQAGTEAFF
DNA: TGTGCCAGCTCAACAGCCGGGGGGCAGGCTGGCACTGAAGCTTTCTTT

V: TRBV9
D: TRBD1
J: TRBJ2-4
size: once
CDR3: CASSVEGAASLGIQYF
DNA: TGTGCCAGCAGCGTAGAGGGGGCAGCCTCCTTGGGGATTCAGTACTTC

V: TRBV7-3
D: TRBD2
J: TRBJ2-1
size: NA
CDR3: CASSPQLAGVLNEQFF
DNA: TGTGCCAGCAGCCCTCAATTAGCGGGAGTGTTGAATGAGCAGTTCTTC

V: TRBV7-8
D: TRBD1
J: TRBJ1-5
size: once
CDR3: CASSLMGQGGYQPQHF
DNA: TGTGCCAGCAGCTTAATGGGACAGGGCGGGTACCAGCCCCAGCATTTT

V: TRBV7-3
D: TRBD2
J: TRBJ2-2
size: NA
CDR3: CASSPTSGRSGELFF
DNA: TGTGCCAGCAGCCCCACTAGCGGGAGATCCGGGGAGCTGTTTTTT

V: TRBV4-1
D: NA
J: TRBJ2-7
size: NA
CDR3: CASSLEEEGYEQYF
DNA: TGCGCCAGCAGCCTCGAGGAGGAAGGCTACGAGCAGTACTTC

V: TRBV3-1/TRBV3-2
D: TRBD2
J: TRBJ2-7
size: NA
CDR3: CASSQALAGVLVYEQYF
DNA: TGTGCCAGCAGCCAAGCGCTAGCGGGAGTCCTTGTCTACGAGCAGTACTTC

V: TRBV7-9
D: NA
J: TRBJ2-1
size: NA
CDR3: CASSLAGLSSYNEQFF
DNA: TGTGCCAGCAGCTTAGCGGGGCTTAGCTCCTACAATGAGCAGTTCTTC

V: TRBV2
D: TRBD2
J: TRBJ2-2
size: NA
CDR3: CASSFNWREDNTGELFF
DNA: TGTGCCAGCAGTTTCAACTGGCGGGAGGACAACACCGGGGAGCTGTTTTTT

V: TRBV30
D: NA
J: TRBJ1-5
size: NA
CDR3: CAWTQAGNQPQHF
DNA: TGTGCCTGGACGCAGGCCGGCAATCAGCCCCAGCATTTT

V: TRBV5-1
D: TRBD1
J: TRBJ1-1
size: NA
CDR3: CASSYRGDTEAFF
DNA: TGCGCCAGCAGTTACAGGGGGGACACTGAAGCTTTCTTT

V: TRBV12-3/TRBV12-4
D: TRBD2
J: TRBJ2-1
size: NA
CDR3: CASNVREHNEQFF
DNA: TGTGCCAGCAATGTGCGGGAGCACAATGAGCAGTTCTTC

V: TRBV5-6
D: TRBD1
J: TRBJ2-6
size: NA
CDR3: CASSGSGTGPSGANVLTF
DNA: TGTGCCAGCAGCGGATCCGGGACAGGTCCTTCTGGGGCCAACGTCCTGACTTTC

V: TRBV25-1
D: TRBD1
J: TRBJ2-7
size: few
CDR3: CASSDPGQGIYEQYF
DNA: TGTGCCAGCAGTGACCCCGGACAGGGGATCTACGAGCAGTACTTC

V: TRBV28
D: NA
J: TRBJ1-1
size: NA
CDR3: CASYSSQRGYFTEAFF
DNA: TGTGCCAGCTACTCATCCCAAAGAGGGTACTTTACTGAAGCTTTCTTT

V: TRBV10-3
D: NA
J: TRBJ1-2
size: NA
CDR3: CAISESSQYGYTF
DNA: TGTGCCATCAGTGAGTCTTCCCAGTATGGCTACACCTTC

V: TRBV5-4
D: NA
J: TRBJ2-1
size: NA
CDR3: CASSFDLSPSSYNEQFF
DNA: TGTGCCAGCAGCTTTGACCTTAGCCCGAGCTCCTACAATGAGCAGTTCTTC

V: TRBV7-9
D: NA
J: TRBJ1-2
size: few
CDR3: CASSSTHREDYGYTF
DNA: TGTGCCAGCAGCTCCACACACAGGGAAGACTATGGCTACACCTTC

V: TRBV5-1
D: TRBD1
J: TRBJ2-4
size: NA
CDR3: CASSSGDSATQYF
DNA: TGCGCCAGCAGCTCTGGGGACAGCGCGACTCAGTACTTC

V: TRBV18
D: NA
J: TRBJ2-1
size: NA
CDR3: CASSPLESTYNEQFF
DNA: TGTGCCAGCTCACCACTCGAGAGCACTTACAATGAGCAGTTCTTC

V: TRBV27
D: NA
J: TRBJ1-2
size: NA
CDR3: CASSPGAYGYTF
DNA: TGTGCCAGCAGTCCAGGGGCCTATGGCTACACCTTC

V: TRBV15
D: NA
J: TRBJ1-5
size: NA
CDR3: CATSRASDNQPQHF
DNA: TGTGCCACCAGCAGAGCCAGCGACAATCAGCCCCAGCATTTT

V: TRBV29-1
D: NA
J: TRBJ1-6
size: NA
CDR3: CSARTDSNSPLHF
DNA: TGCAGCGCCCGAACGGACTCGAATTCACCCCTCCACTTT

V: TRBV28
D: TRBD1
J: TRBJ1-6
size: few
CDR3: CASSLRGHNSPLHF
DNA: TGTGCCAGCAGCCTCAGGGGGCACAATTCACCCCTCCACTTT

V: TRBV10-3
D: TRBD2
J: TRBJ2-5
size: NA
CDR3: CAISESALAGGKETQYF
DNA: TGTGCCATCAGTGAGTCGGCACTAGCGGGAGGGAAAGAGACCCAGTACTTC

V: TRBV9
D: NA
J: TRBJ2-1
size: NA
CDR3: CASSGSQRDNEQFF
DNA: TGTGCCAGCAGCGGGAGTCAGAGAGACAATGAGCAGTTCTTC

V: TRBV7-3
D: TRBD2
J: TRBJ2-1
size: NA
CDR3: CASSPGASGWGEQFF
DNA: TGTGCCAGCAGCCCCGGCGCTAGCGGGTGGGGTGAGCAGTTCTTC